The 8 T cell receptor beta chains reported below all come from one sample, sequenced in a study of T cell responses to AZD1222 COVID-19 vaccine. Profiling relied on immunoSEQ multiplex PCR, and the TCRdb table lists in-frame clones only, not all of them. The sample lists roughly 140,000 clones, 85% to 90% seen once, with 1.5% to 2% in the top ten. The source material was peripheral blood, sampled 28 days after the second AZD1222 dose. The receptors stem from an adult who received the AZD1222 COVID-19 vaccine.

V usage is TRBV10-1 and J usage is TRBJ2-3, with 12 nucleotides matching TRBD2. CDR1 and CDR2 (germline): WNHNN, SYGVQD (reference sequence). Trimming removed 9 bases from V and 3 bases from J; junction bases left unmatched: 7. This CDR3 has 15 residues. DNA for the CDR3: TGCGCCAGTGGAGCCGGGACTAGCGGGACAGATACGCAGTATTTT. As protein: CASGAGTSGTDTQYF.

The V call is TRBV30, the J call TRBJ2-3; TRBD2 matches 13 bases. V shed 3 bases and J 4 bases; nucleotides not matched to a gene: 1. The CDR3 sequence is 14 residues long. Germline assignment: CDR1 GTSNPN and CDR2 SVGIG (reference sequence). The CDR3 reads CAWSTSGRADTQYF. The CDR3 DNA reads as TGTGCCTGGAGCACTAGCGGGAGGGCAGATACGCAGTATTTT.

The rearrangement uses TRBV7-3 and TRBJ2-6; tentatively, D is TRBD2 (6 bases). The ends were cut back, 0 bases at V and 0 bases at J, with 9 bases in the middle. The CDR3 consists of 17 residues. Germline CDR1 and CDR2: SGHTA and FQGTGA. The CDR3 coding sequence is TGTGCCAGCAGCTTAACGCACGGGAGCTCTGGGGCCAACGTCCTGACTTTC. Its translation: CASSLTHGSSGANVLTF.

The chain is built from TRBV6-2 or TRBV6-3 and TRBJ2-5, with 9 bases fitting TRBD1. The CDR3 is 13 amino acids. Germline V lookup: CDR1 MNHEY, CDR2 SVGEGT. V dropped 2 bases and J dropped 9; count of bases not matched to a gene: 4. Here the CDR3 reads CASSYGTGRAQYF. The CDR3 nucleotides are TGTGCCAGCAGTTACGGGACAGGGAGGGCCCAGTACTTC.

The gene calls are TRBV19 and TRBJ2-3; the match to TRBD2 covers 7 bases. This CDR3 spans 15 amino acids. Germline V gene sequence: CDR1 LNHDA, CDR2 SQIVND (reference sequence). V lost 3 bases to trimming and J lost 0 bases; unmatched junction nucleotides: 3. The CDR3 spells CASSMGEGSTDTQYF. The CDR3 bases are TGTGCCAGTAGTATGGGGGAGGGCAGCACAGATACGCAGTATTTT.

The rearrangement joins TRBV11-2 to TRBJ2-7; D is undetermined. Germline CDR1 is SGHAT and CDR2 is FQNNGV. V lost 3 bases and J 3 bases, leaving 9 bases between the germline ends. This CDR3 contains 13 residues. In nucleotides, the CDR3 is TGTGCCAGCAGCTTTGACATTCTCTACGAGCAGTACTTC. Encoded protein: CASSFDILYEQYF.

The chain is built from TRBV18 and TRBJ2-7; D may match TRBD1 or TRBD2 (5 bases each). The CDR3 sequence is 13 residues long. Trimming cost V 1 base and J 7 bases, with 11 bases left between them. Germline CDR1 is KGHSH and CDR2 is LQKENI. CDR3 bases: TGTGCCAGCTCACCACTGGGGGTGGGAGAGCAGTACGTC. Its protein is CASSPLGVGEQYV.

V usage is TRBV5-8 and J usage is TRBJ1-4, with D possibly being TRBD1 (5 bases). The V end lost 0 bases, the J end lost 0 bases, and 9 bases lay between the germline ends. The CDR3 consists of 16 residues. CDR1 is SGHTS, CDR2 YDEGEE, per germline. The CDR3 bases are TGTGCCAGCAGCTTGGAGGGGACGTCAACTAATGAAAAACTGTTTTTT. Protein product: CASSLEGTSTNEKLFF.